This T cell receptor (beta chain) was identified in a study of T cells in Graves' hyperthyroidism and ophthalmopathy. General study results and limits: Peripheral blood also featured most of the thyroid clonotypes expanded above 0.001.

Investigators excluded patients with uncontrolled infection, other autoimmune disease, pregnancy or lactation. Trimming left V 0 bases short and J 6 bases short, with 20 bases between. This CDR3 contains 16 residues. CDR1 is SQVTM, CDR2 ANQGSEA, per germline. Regions amplified from RNA transcripts were the TCR beta CDR3 regions. The TCR CDR3 was amplified in a first-round RT-PCR using the HTBI primer set. TCRdb re-called the multiplex PCR reads through MiXCR, storing one row per CDR3 protein. The sample carries about 200,000 distinct CDR3 sequences, 17% recorded once. This clonotype occurred a few times. The antigen is unknown.

V gene TRBV29-1 combines with J gene TRBJ1-1; the D gene is possibly TRBD1 (6 bases). The clonotype was recovered from a woman in her forties or fifties with Graves' hyperthyroidism. Sequenced sample: blood. The chain's CDR3 is CSVEDPGGQGKAEAFF. The CDR3 DNA sequence: TGCAGCGTTGAAGATCCGGGGGGCCAGGGAAAGGCTGAAGCTTTCTTT. The whole variable domain, filled in from reference TRBV29-1 and TRBJ1-1, reads SAVISQKPSRDICQRGTSLTIQCQVDSQVTMMFWYRQQPGQSLTLIATANQGSEATYESGFVIDKFPISRPNLTFSTLTVSNMSPEDSSIYLCSVEDPGGQGKAEAFFGQGTRLTVV.